The entry below describes one T cell receptor (beta chain). Its antigen is still unknown. Germline V gene sequence: CDR1 SNHLY, CDR2 FYNNEI. This CDR3 spans 14 amino acids. Trimming left V 3 bases short and J 4 bases short, with 12 bases between. Replicate PCRs for sorted subsets used around 190 ng DNA; this equaled about 30,000 T cell genomes. Clones were sequenced by immunoSEQ multiplex PCR, and TCRdb holds only the in-frame ones, with some missing. The table records more than 2 million clones, 90% to 97% of them present only once. The entry originates in a study of shared clonotypes between healthy human individuals. Notes on the study in general: Non-shared clonotypes showed lower generation probabilities than clonotypes common to all four donors. Naive CD4 clonotypes overlapped across several donors at roughly 4.5%. What rarefaction showed was incomplete sorted-subset sequencing despite large depth.

This TCR derives from a young man in good health. V and J are TRBV2 and TRBJ1-2; unclear D gene. The sample consisted of naive CD4+ T cells sorted from blood. Subset described: CD45RA+ positively selected. The chain's CDR3 is CASSDTGWAYGYTF. The CDR3 region has the DNA TGTGCCAGCAGTGATACGGGGTGGGCCTATGGCTACACCTTC.